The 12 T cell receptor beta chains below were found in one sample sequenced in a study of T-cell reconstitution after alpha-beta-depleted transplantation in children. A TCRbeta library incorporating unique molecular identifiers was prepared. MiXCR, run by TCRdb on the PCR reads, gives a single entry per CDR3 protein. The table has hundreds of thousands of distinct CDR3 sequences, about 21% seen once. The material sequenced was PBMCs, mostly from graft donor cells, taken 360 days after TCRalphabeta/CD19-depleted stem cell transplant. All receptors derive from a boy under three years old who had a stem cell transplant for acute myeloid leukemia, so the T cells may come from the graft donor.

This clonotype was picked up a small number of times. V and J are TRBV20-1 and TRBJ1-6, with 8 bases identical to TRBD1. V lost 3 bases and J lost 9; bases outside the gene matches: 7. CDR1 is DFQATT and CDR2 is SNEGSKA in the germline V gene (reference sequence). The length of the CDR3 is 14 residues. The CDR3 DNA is TGCAGTGCTAGGGACAGGGCTGGCAGTTCACCCCTCCACTTT. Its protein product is CSARDRAGSSPLHF.

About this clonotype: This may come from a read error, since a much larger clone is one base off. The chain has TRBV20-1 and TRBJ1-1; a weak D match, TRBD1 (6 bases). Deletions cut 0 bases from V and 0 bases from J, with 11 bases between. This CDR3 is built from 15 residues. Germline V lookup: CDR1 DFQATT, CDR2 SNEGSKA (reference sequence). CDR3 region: CSARDKGDMNTEAFF. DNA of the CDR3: TGCAGTGCTAGAGATAAAGGGGACATGAACACTGAAGCTTTCTTT.

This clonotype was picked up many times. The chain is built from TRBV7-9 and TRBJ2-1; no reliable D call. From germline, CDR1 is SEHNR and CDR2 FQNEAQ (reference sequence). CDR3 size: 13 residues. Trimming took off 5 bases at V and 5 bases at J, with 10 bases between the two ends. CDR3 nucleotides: TGTGCCAGCAGCCACCCGGTCGACAATGAGCAGTTCTTC. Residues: CASSHPVDNEQFF. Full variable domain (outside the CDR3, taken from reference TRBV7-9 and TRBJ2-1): DTGVSQNPRHKITKRGQNVTFRCDPISEHNRLYWYRQTLGQGPEFLTYFQNEAQLEKSRLLSDRFSAERPKGSFSTLEIQRTEQGDSAMYLCASSHPVDNEQFFGPGTRLTVL.

In DNA form, the CDR3 reads TGTGCCAGCAGTTTAGCGGGTCAAGGGGGGGGTACAGATACGCAGTATTTT. It encodes CASSLAGQGGGTDTQYF. The chain joins TRBV12-3 or TRBV12-4 to TRBJ2-3; maybe TRBD2 (7 bases). CDR3 size: 17 residues. V lost 0 bases, J lost 3 bases, and 16 bases lay in between.

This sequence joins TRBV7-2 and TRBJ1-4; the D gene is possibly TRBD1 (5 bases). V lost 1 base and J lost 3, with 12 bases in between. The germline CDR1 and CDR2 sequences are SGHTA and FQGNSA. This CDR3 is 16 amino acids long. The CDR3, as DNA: TGTGCCAGCAGCTTAGTTGGCGGGACCGCTAATGAAAAACTGTTTTTT. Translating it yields CASSLVGGTANEKLFF.

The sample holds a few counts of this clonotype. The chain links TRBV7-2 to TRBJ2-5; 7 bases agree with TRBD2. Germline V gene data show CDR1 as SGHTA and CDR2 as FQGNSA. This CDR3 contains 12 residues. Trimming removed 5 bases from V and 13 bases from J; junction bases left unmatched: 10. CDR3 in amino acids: CASSGLADKMYF. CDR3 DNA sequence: TGTGCCAGCAGCGGGCTAGCGGACAAAATGTACTTC.

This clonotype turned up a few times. CDR3 bases: TGTGCCAGCAGCCAGACTGGACAGGGCTTCGGCTACACCTTC. Protein sequence: CASSQTGQGFGYTF. V is TRBV7-6 and J is TRBJ1-2, with 8 bases matching TRBD1. This CDR3 contains 14 residues. V gave up 5 bases and J gave up 8 bases; unmatched junction bases: 10. CDR1 SGHVS and CDR2 FNYEAQ come from the germline V gene.

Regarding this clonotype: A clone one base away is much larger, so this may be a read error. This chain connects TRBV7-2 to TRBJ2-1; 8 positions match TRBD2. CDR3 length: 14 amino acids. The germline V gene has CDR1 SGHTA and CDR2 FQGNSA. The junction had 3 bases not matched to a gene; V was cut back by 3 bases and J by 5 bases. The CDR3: CASSFSGDHNEQFF. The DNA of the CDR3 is TGTGCCAGCAGCTTTAGCGGGGACCACAATGAGCAGTTCTTC.

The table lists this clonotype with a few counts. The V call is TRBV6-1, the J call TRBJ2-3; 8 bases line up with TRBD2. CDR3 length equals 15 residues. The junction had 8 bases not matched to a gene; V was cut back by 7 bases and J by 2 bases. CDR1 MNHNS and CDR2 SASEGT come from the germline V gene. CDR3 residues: CASNRQRGSTDTQYF. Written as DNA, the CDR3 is TGTGCCAGCAACAGGCAGCGGGGGTCCACAGATACGCAGTATTTT.

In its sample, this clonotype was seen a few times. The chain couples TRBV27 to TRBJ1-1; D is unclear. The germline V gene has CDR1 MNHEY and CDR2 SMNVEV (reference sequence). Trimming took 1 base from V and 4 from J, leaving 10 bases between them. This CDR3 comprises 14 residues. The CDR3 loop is CASSLFRGSTEAFF. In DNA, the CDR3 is TGTGCCAGCAGTTTATTTCGAGGTTCCACTGAAGCTTTCTTT.

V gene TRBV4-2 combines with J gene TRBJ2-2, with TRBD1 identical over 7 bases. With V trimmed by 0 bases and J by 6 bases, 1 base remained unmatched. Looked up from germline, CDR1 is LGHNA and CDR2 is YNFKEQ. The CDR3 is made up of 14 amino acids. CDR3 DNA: TGTGCCAGCAGCCAAGATCAGGGGGCCGGGGAGCTGTTTTTT. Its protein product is CASSQDQGAGELFF.

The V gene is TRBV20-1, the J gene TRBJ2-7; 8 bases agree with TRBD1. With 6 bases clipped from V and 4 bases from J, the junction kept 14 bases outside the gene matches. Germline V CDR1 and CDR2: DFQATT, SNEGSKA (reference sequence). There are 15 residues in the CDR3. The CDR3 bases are TGCAGTGCCAGTAGGGGACAGGTCTGGAAGTACGAGCAGTACGTC. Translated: CSASRGQVWKYEQYV.